The 7 T cell receptor beta chains listed next were all sequenced from one sample in a study of human T cells and chemical hapten exposure. Indicated time point: patch test 1, 2 weeks after DPC sensitization. As for treatment: therapeutic diphenylcyclopropenone sensitization with weekly scalp DPC. TCRdb ran MiXCR on the RACE reads and lists one entry per CDR3 protein. The sample lists 150,000 to 200,000 distinct CDR3 sequences; around 24% were seen once. Sample: whole blood, taken in connection with sensitization to the hapten diphenylcyclopropenone (DPC). The receptors were sampled from a woman between 45 and 65 years old with alopecia areata. Some clones in this sample may be carry-over from other donors' samples.

This clonotype appeared a few times. The chain recombines TRBV7-9 with TRBJ1-5; possibly TRBD1 for D (6 bases). With 4 bases removed from V and 4 bases from J, the gap between germline ends came to 14 bases. CDR1 is SEHNR and CDR2 is FQNEAQ in the germline V gene (reference sequence). CDR3 length: 15 amino acids. The CDR3 protein is CASSSSRTANQPQHF. The CDR3 DNA sequence: TGTGCCAGCAGCTCTTCAAGGACAGCTAATCAGCCCCAGCATTTT.

This clonotype was seen a handful of times. The V and J genes are TRBV27 and TRBJ2-2, with 9 bases fitting TRBD2. Germline V lookup: CDR1 MNHEY, CDR2 SMNVEV (reference sequence). V gave up 6 bases and J gave up 1 base; unmatched junction bases: 24. CDR3 size: 22 residues. The CDR3 DNA sequence: TGTGCCAGCAGCTTTCGGTGGCAGGGGACATCTATTAGCGGGGGGAACACCGGGGAGCTGTTTTTT. It specifies CASSFRWQGTSISGGNTGELFF.

This chain links TRBV6-5 with TRBJ2-7, with 9 bases that match TRBD2. With 6 bases clipped from V and 0 bases from J, the junction kept 3 bases outside the gene matches. Germline V lookup: CDR1 MNHEY, CDR2 SVGAGI. CDR3 length: 14 amino acids. This CDR3 is CASRNSGSSYEQYF. DNA of the CDR3: TGTGCCAGCAGAAATAGCGGGAGCTCCTACGAGCAGTACTTC.

This clonotype was observed many times. CDR3 loop: CASSLKRAGTGELFF. DNA for the CDR3: TGTGCCAGCAGTTTGAAGCGAGCGGGCACCGGGGAGCTGTTTTTT. V is TRBV27 and J is TRBJ2-2; weak D call: TRBD2 (6 bases). Trimming cost V 3 bases and J 4 bases, with 12 bases left between them. Germline V CDR1 and CDR2: MNHEY, SMNVEV (reference sequence). The length of the CDR3 is 15 residues.

In DNA, the CDR3 is TGTGCCAGCAGCCAACCGGGGGGCGCTTACGAAGCTTTCTTT. Its translation is CASSQPGGAYEAFF. The chain combines TRBV14 with TRBJ1-1; tentative D call: TRBD1 (6 bases). Trimming removed 2 bases from V and 8 bases from J, with 15 bases in between. CDR3 length: 14 residues. CDR1 is SGHDN and CDR2 is FVKESK in the germline V gene. Full variable domain (remainder filled in from reference TRBV14 and TRBJ1-1): EAGVTQFPSHSVIEKGQTVTLRCDPISGHDNLYWYRRVMGKEIKFLLHFVKESKQDESGMPNNRFLAERTGGTYSTLKVQPAELEDSGVYFCASSQPGGAYEAFFGQGTRLTVV.

The J gene is TRBJ1-5, the V gene TRBV10-3, with unresolved D. Trimming stripped 0 bases from V and 9 bases from J, with 9 bases between. CDR3 length equals 13 residues. Per germline, CDR1 ENHRY and CDR2 SYGVKD. The CDR3 sequence: CAISESGGGPQHF. The CDR3 region has the DNA TGTGCCATCAGTGAGTCAGGCGGAGGGCCCCAGCATTTT.

This clonotype was detected a few times. The V gene is TRBV2, the J gene TRBJ1-1; D is unresolved. The V gene lost 3 bases and the J gene lost 10 bases, with 9 bases spanning the gap. Germline V gene data show CDR1 as SNHLY and CDR2 as FYNNEI. CDR3 length: 11 amino acids. This CDR3 is CASSEVRGAFF. CDR3 coding DNA: TGTGCCAGCAGTGAGGTCCGGGGAGCTTTCTTT. Based on the CDR3 plus reference TRBV2 and TRBJ1-1, the full variable domain is EPEVTQTPSHQVTQMGQEVILRCVPISNHLYFYWYRQILGQKVEFLVSFYNNEISEKSEIFDDQFSVERPDGSNFTLKIRSTKLEDSAMYFCASSEVRGAFFGQGTRLTVV.